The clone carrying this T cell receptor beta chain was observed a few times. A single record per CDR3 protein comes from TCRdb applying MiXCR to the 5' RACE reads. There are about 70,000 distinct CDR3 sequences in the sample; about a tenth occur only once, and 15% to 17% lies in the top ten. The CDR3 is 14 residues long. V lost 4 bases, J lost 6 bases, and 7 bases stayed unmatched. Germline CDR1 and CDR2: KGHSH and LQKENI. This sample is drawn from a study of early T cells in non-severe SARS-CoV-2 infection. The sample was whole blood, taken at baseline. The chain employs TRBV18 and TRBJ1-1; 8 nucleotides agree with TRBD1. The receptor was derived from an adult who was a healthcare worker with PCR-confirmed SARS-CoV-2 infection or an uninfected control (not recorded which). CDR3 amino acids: CASSLTDRAAEAFF. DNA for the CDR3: TGTGCCAGCTCACTTACGGACAGGGCTGCTGAAGCTTTCTTT.